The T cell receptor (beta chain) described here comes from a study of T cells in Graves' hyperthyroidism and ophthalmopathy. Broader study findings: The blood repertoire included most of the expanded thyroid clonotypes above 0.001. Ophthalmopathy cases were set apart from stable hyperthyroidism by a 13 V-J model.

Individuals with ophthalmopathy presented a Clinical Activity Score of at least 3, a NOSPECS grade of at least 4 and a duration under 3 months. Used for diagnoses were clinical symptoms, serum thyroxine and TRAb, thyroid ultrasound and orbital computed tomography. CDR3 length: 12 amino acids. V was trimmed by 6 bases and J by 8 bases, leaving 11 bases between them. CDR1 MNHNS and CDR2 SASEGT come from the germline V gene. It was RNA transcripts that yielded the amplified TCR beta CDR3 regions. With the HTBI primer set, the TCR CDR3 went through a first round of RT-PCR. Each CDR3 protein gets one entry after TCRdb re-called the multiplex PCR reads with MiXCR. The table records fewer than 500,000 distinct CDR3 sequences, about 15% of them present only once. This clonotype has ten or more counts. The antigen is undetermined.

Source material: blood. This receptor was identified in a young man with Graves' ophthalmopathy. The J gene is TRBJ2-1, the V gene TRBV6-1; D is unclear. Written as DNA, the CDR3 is TGTGCCAGCAGCCCTAGTTTGGATGAGCAGTTCTTC. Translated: CASSPSLDEQFF.